This T cell receptor (beta chain) was captured by sequencing in a study of T cell changes during pregnancy in multiple sclerosis. Trimming removed 4 bases at V and 11 bases at J, with 24 bases between. CDR1 SGHKS and CDR2 YYEKEE come from the germline V gene (reference sequence). This CDR3 contains 15 residues. Clones were sequenced by immunoSEQ multiplex PCR, and TCRdb holds only the in-frame ones, with some missing. The sample lists 30,000 to 40,000 clones; 91% were seen once. Material: CD4+ T cells from peripheral blood mononuclear cells, obtained in the third trimester of pregnancy. The source is a female donor in good health, enrolled as a control in a pregnancy study. The chain recombines TRBV5-5 with TRBJ1-1; D is possibly TRBD1 (6 bases). The CDR3 nucleotides are TGTGCCAGCAGCCCCATAAATCAGGGACAACTCGCGGCTTTCTTT. Translating it yields CASSPINQGQLAAFF.